The source of this TCR beta chain is a study of shared clonotypes between healthy human individuals. Study-wide background: Every donor yielded three CD4 naive, three CD4 memory, two CD8 naive and one CD8 memory plate. Broader study findings: The expectation was that sequencing depth would affect clonotype sharing among donors. Estimated clonotype richness was generally higher in naive than memory subsets.

A note on this clone: Its target is not known.

CD45RO-negative CD8 cells positively selected for CCR7 made up the naive population, which excluded terminally differentiated effector memory CD45RA+ cells. Using 200 ng DNA, some 30,000 T cell genomes, the sorted-subset replicate PCRs were run. Only in-frame clones appear in the TCRdb table, and some are missing; sequencing was by immunoSEQ multiplex PCR. In the table there are about 2.2 million clones, around 93% of which are singletons. CDR3 size: 13 residues. CDR1 and CDR2 from the germline V gene are SGHVS and FQNEAQ. V lost 4 bases and J lost 4, with 9 bases in between. The clonotype comes from a young man in good health. Some clones in this sample may be carry-over from other donors' samples. Sequencing was performed on naive CD8+ T cells from PBMCs. V usage is TRBV7-8 and J usage is TRBJ2-3, with D possibly being TRBD2 (6 bases). In nucleotides, the CDR3 is TGTGCCAGCAGCTCTGAGCGGGCAGATACGCAGTATTTT. Residues: CASSSERADTQYF.